Given below is one T cell receptor beta chain in context. Its antigen is as yet unknown. With 3 bases clipped from V and 5 bases from J, the junction kept 5 bases outside the gene matches. Looked up from germline, CDR1 is SGHRS and CDR2 is YFSETQ. The CDR3 spans 15 residues. The record originates from a study of T cells after posttransplantation cyclophosphamide. Study-wide results and limits: After PTCy, TRB diversity resembled that of CNI/methotrexate controls.

Using immunoSEQ multiplex PCR, the repertoire was profiled, and TCRdb retains in-frame clones only, with some absent. The table lists tens of thousands of clones, about nine tenths of them singletons. Busulfan-fludarabine conditioning, marrow transplant, and cyclophosphamide on days +3 and +4 were administered. The chain employs TRBV5-1 and TRBJ2-2, with TRBD1 identical over 9 bases. This material consisted of PBMCs, taken after allogeneic stem cell transplant with posttransplant cyclophosphamide. This sequence originates from a female patient between 25 and 45 years old who received an allogeneic stem cell transplant from an unrelated donor, was CMV-positive, and had no GVHD. Some T cells may originate from the graft donor. The CDR3 nucleotides are TGCGCCAGCAGCTGGTGGGGGACAGGGACCGGGGAGCTGTTTTTT. Translating gives CASSWWGTGTGELFF.